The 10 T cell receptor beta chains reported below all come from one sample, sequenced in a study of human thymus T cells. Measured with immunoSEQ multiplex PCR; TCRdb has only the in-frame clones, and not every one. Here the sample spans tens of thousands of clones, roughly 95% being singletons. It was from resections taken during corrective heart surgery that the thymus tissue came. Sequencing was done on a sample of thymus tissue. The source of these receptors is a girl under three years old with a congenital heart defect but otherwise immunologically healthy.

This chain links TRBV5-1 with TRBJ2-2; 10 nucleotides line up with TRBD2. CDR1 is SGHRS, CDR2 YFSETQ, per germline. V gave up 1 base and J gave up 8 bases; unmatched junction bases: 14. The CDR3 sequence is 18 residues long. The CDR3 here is CASSLFRLAGVGTGELFF. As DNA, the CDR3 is TGCGCCAGCAGCTTGTTTCGGCTAGCGGGAGTAGGGACAGGGGAGCTGTTTTTT.

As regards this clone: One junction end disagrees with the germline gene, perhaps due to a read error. The CDR3 spells CASSLSGDSDQSNF. The DNA of the CDR3 is TGTGCCAGCAGCTTAAGCGGTGACTCGGACCAGTCAAACTTC. The chain couples TRBV13 to TRBJ2-5; a possible D gene is TRBD2 (5 bases). Germline lookup yields CDR1 PRHDT and CDR2 FYEKMQ (reference sequence). CDR3 length: 14 residues.

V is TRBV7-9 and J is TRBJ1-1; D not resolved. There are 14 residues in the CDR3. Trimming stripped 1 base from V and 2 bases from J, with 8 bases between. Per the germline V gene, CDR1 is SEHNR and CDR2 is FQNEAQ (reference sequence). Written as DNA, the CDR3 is TGTGCCAGCAGCTTAGTTTTGCCTAACACTGAAGCTTTCTTT. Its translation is CASSLVLPNTEAFF.

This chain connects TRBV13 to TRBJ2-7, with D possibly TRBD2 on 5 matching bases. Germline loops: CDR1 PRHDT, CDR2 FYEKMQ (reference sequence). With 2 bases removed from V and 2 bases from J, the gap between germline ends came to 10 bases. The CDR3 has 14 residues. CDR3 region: CASSLRASPYEQYF. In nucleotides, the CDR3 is TGTGCCAGCAGCTTAAGGGCTAGCCCCTACGAGCAGTACTTC.

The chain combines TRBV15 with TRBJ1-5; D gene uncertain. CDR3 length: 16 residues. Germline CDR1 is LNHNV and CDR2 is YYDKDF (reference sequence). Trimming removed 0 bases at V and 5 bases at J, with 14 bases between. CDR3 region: CATSRDLGLTDQPQHF. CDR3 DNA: TGTGCCACCAGCAGAGATCTAGGGCTGACCGATCAGCCCCAGCATTTT.

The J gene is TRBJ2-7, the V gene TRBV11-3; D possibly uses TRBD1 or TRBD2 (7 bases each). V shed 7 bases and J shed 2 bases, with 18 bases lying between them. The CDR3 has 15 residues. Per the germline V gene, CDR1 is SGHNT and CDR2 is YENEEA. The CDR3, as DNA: TGTGCCAGCAAGGGGGCCCGGGAGGCCCCCTACGAGCAGTACTTC. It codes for CASKGAREAPYEQYF.

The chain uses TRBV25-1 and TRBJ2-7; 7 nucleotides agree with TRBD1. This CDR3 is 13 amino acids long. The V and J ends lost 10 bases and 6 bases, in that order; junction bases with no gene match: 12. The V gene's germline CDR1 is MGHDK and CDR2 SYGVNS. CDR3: CATQQGSVGEQYF. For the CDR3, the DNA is TGTGCCACCCAACAGGGGTCGGTGGGCGAGCAGTACTTC.

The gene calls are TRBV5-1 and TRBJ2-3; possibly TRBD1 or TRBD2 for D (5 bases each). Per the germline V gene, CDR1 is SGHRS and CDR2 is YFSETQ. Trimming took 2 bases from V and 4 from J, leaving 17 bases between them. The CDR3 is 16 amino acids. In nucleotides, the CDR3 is TGCGCCAGCAGCTTCCCGGGACGGTGGACCCCAGATACGCAGTATTTT. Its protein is CASSFPGRWTPDTQYF.

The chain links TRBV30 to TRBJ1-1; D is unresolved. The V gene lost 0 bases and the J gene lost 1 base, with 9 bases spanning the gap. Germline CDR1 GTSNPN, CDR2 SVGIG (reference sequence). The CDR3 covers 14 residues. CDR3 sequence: CAWSVLGENTEAFF. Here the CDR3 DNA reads TGTGCCTGGAGTGTACTGGGAGAGAACACTGAAGCTTTCTTT.

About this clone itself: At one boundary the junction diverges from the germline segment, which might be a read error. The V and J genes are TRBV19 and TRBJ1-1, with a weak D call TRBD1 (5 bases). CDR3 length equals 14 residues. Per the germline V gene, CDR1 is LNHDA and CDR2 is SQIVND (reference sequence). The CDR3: CASSTGGGNAEAFF. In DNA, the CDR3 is TGTGCCAGTAGTACTGGGGGAGGGAACGCTGAAGCTTTCTTT.